The 9 T cell receptor beta chains given below trace back to one sample, sequenced in a study of blood T cell repertoires in COVID-19. Assay used: immunoSEQ multiplex PCR; TCRdb lists only in-frame clones, some missing. The profile covers some 200,000 clones, with roughly 81% appearing a single time and 2.9% taken by the ten largest. The sequenced material came from peripheral blood. Every receptor here comes from a man between 50 and 59 years old who had recovered from COVID-19.

J is TRBJ2-2 and V is TRBV9; TRBD1 might be the D (6 bases). Trimming removed 2 bases from V and 7 bases from J, with 15 bases in between. The CDR3 sequence is 15 residues long. CDR1 is SGDLS, CDR2 YYNGEE, per germline. The CDR3 nucleotides are TGTGCCAGCAGCGTTGGGACAAGCGGTTTCGGGGAGCTGTTTTTT. Amino acids: CASSVGTSGFGELFF. The full variable domain, completed using reference TRBV9 and TRBJ2-2, is DSGVTQTPKHLITATGQRVTLRCSPRSGDLSVYWYQQSLDQGLQFLIQYYNGEERAKGNILERFSAQQFPDLHSELNLSSLELGDSALYFCASSVGTSGFGELFFGEGSRLTVL.

V and J are TRBV19 and TRBJ2-1; 13 bases are shared with TRBD2. This CDR3 region has 18 residues. Germline lookup yields CDR1 LNHDA and CDR2 SQIVND (reference sequence). V lost 3 bases to trimming and J lost 8 bases; unmatched junction nucleotides: 13. DNA of the CDR3: TGTGCCAGTAGTATTAGGAAAACTAGCGGGAGGGTTTTCGATGAGCAGTTCTTC. It is translated as CASSIRKTSGRVFDEQFF.

The gene calls are TRBV24-1 and TRBJ2-1; 11 bases align to TRBD2. Germline CDR1 and CDR2: KGHDR and SFDVKD. The CDR3 spans 16 residues. After removal of 1 base from V and 8 bases from J, the junction contained 6 bases not matched to a gene. The CDR3 here is CATSDLRTSGFHEQFF. The CDR3 coding sequence is TGTGCCACCAGTGATTTAAGGACTAGCGGGTTCCATGAGCAGTTCTTC.

The rearrangement uses TRBV10-3 and TRBJ1-5; D possibly corresponds to TRBD1 (6 bases). There are 14 residues in the CDR3. Between the trimmed V and J ends, which lost 0 bases and 5 bases, there was a span of 8 bases. The V gene's germline CDR1 is ENHRY and CDR2 SYGVKD. The CDR3 sequence: CAISESGADQPQHF. DNA for the CDR3: TGTGCCATCAGTGAGTCGGGGGCCGATCAGCCCCAGCATTTT.

The CDR3 nucleotides read TGTGCCAGCAGTTTGGACAGGACGGCATTGAATGGCTACACCTTC. Its translation: CASSLDRTALNGYTF. This chain connects TRBV28 to TRBJ1-2; 7 nucleotides agree with TRBD1. The germline CDR1 and CDR2 sequences are MDHEN and SYDVKM. The CDR3 runs 15 residues. V was clipped by 3 bases and J by 6 bases; unmatched bases: 10.

Points on this clone: This CDR3 is also generated by other DNA sequences in the sample. V usage is TRBV5-1 and J usage is TRBJ1-4; no reliable D call. The length of the CDR3 is 14 residues. V lost 1 base and J 3 bases, leaving 7 bases between the germline ends. The germline CDR1 and CDR2 sequences are SGHRS and YFSETQ. As DNA, the CDR3 is TGCGCCAGCAGCTTGAATCCGGCTAATGAAAAACTGTTTTTT. Translating it yields CASSLNPANEKLFF.

V and J are TRBV5-1 and TRBJ1-1, with D possibly TRBD1 on 6 matching bases. Germline V gene lookup returns CDR1 SGHRS and CDR2 YFSETQ. This CDR3 spans 14 amino acids. V was pared by 0 bases and J by 1 base, with 7 bases between. The CDR3, as DNA: TGCGCCAGCAGCTTGGACAGGGCGAACACTGAAGCTTTCTTT. Amino acid sequence: CASSLDRANTEAFF.

The chain uses TRBV6-5 and TRBJ2-7; TRBD1 agrees at 9 bases. Germline CDR1 reads MNHEY; CDR2 reads SVGAGI. Trimming removed 6 bases from V and 1 base from J; junction bases left unmatched: 1. The length of the CDR3 is 13 residues. In DNA, the CDR3 is TGTGCCAGCAGGGGGACAGGGTCCTACGAGCAGTACTTC. Translating gives CASRGTGSYEQYF.

This rearrangement joins TRBV5-8 to TRBJ2-7, with 7 bases fitting TRBD1. The CDR3 covers 16 residues. Germline V gene lookup returns CDR1 SGHTS and CDR2 YDEGEE. J gave up 3 bases and V 0 bases, and 9 bases lay outside the gene matches. CDR3 bases: TGTGCCAGCAGCTTGGCCGGACTTAGACAGGGCTACGAGCAGTACTTC. Protein: CASSLAGLRQGYEQYF. Drawing the rest from reference TRBV5-8 and TRBJ2-7, the complete variable domain is EAGVTQSPTHLIKTRGQQATLRCSPISGHTSVYWYQQALGLGLQFLLWYDEGEERNRGNFPPRFSGRQFPNYSSELNVNALELEDSALYLCASSLAGLRQGYEQYFGPGTRLTVT.